Below are 28 T cell receptor beta chains sequenced from a single sample in a study of T cell repertoires in cytomegalovirus infection. TCRdb independently ran MiXCR on the reads; one entry per CDR3 protein. This sample carries approximately 300,000 distinct CDR3 sequences, more than 20% of them seen once, and the ten largest clones take about an eighth. These receptors' targets are unknown. The sequencing here drew on cultured PBMCs, taken from culture after CMV antigen stimulation. Receptor source: a human donor in good health (CMV status not recorded). Some clones in this sample may be carry-over from other donors' samples.

The J gene is TRBJ2-6, the V gene TRBV6-5, with 7 bases fitting TRBD1. The trim removed 5 bases at V and 4 bases at J, leaving 5 bases unmatched. Germline CDR1 is MNHEY and CDR2 is SVGAGI. The CDR3 runs 15 residues. CDR3 DNA: TGTGCCAGCAGTGGGACAGTCTCGGGGGCCAACGTCCTGACTTTC. Translating gives CASSGTVSGANVLTF.

Many counts were recorded for this clonotype. The chain employs TRBV7-2 and TRBJ1-1, with a tentative D call TRBD1 (6 bases). V lost 3 bases, J lost 3 bases, and 11 bases lay in between. The CDR3 consists of 14 residues. The germline CDR1 and CDR2 sequences are SGHTA and FQGNSA. The CDR3 region has the DNA TGTGCCAGCAGCTTCGGGGCAGGGGACACTGAAGCTTTCTTT. Protein: CASSFGAGDTEAFF.

DNA of the CDR3: TGCAGTGCTAGAGATGGGGCCCTGAGGGACAGTGAAGCTTTCTTT. Amino acids: CSARDGALRDSEAFF. The rearrangement links TRBV20-1 to TRBJ1-1, with TRBD1 matching over 7 bases. Germline loops: CDR1 DFQATT, CDR2 SNEGSKA (reference sequence). Unmatched junction bases numbered 11, after V lost 0 bases and J lost 7 bases. The CDR3 sequence is 15 residues long.

This clonotype was detected only once. This chain connects TRBV11-2 to TRBJ1-1, with a possible D match to TRBD1 (5 bases). Trimming removed 0 bases at V and 3 bases at J, with 11 bases between. The CDR3 sequence is 15 residues long. Germline V gene lookup returns CDR1 SGHAT and CDR2 FQNNGV. The DNA of the CDR3 is TGTGCCAGCAGCTTAGAGGGGACTGCGGACACTGAAGCTTTCTTT. Protein product: CASSLEGTADTEAFF.

This rearrangement joins TRBV15 to TRBJ2-1; D gene ambiguous. V was pared by 5 bases and J by 8 bases, with 10 bases between. Germline CDR1 reads LNHNV; CDR2 reads YYDKDF (reference sequence). This CDR3 region has 12 residues. The CDR3 spells CATSQRRHEQFF. Written as DNA, the CDR3 is TGTGCCACCAGCCAAAGGCGCCATGAGCAGTTCTTC. Full variable domain (outside the CDR3, taken from reference TRBV15 and TRBJ2-1): DAMVIQNPRYQVTQFGKPVTLSCSQTLNHNVMYWYQQKSSQAPKLLFHYYDKDFNNEADTPDNFQSRRPNTSFCFLDIRSPGLGDTAMYLCATSQRRHEQFFGPGTRLTVL.

This clonotype has ten or more counts. The rearrangement links TRBV7-2 to TRBJ1-1; no definite D call. The CDR3 has 13 amino acids. CDR1 is SGHTA and CDR2 is FQGNSA in the germline V gene. V lost 5 bases and J 0 bases, leaving 7 bases between the germline ends. The CDR3 region is CASSREMNTEAFF. The CDR3 DNA reads as TGTGCCAGCAGCAGAGAGATGAACACTGAAGCTTTCTTT.

This clonotype has a count of ten or more. The chain uses TRBV19 and TRBJ1-1, with 7 positions matching TRBD1. V shed 0 bases, J shed 0 bases, and the junction held 4 bases outside the gene matches. Germline CDR1 reads LNHDA; CDR2 reads SQIVND (reference sequence). There are 16 residues in the CDR3. Written as DNA, the CDR3 is TGTGCCAGTAGTATAGAAGGGGGCCAAATGAACACTGAAGCTTTCTTT. Its translation: CASSIEGGQMNTEAFF.

There are many counts of this clonotype. V and J are TRBV7-2 and TRBJ2-7; D is perhaps TRBD1 (6 bases). The CDR3 spans 15 residues. The V end lost 3 bases, the J end lost 2 bases, and 14 bases lay between the germline ends. The germline gives CDR1 SGHTA, CDR2 FQGNSA. Here the CDR3 reads CASSLMDSLAYEQYV. The DNA of the CDR3 is TGTGCCAGCAGCTTGATGGACAGCTTAGCCTACGAGCAGTACGTC.

The chain is built from TRBV19 and TRBJ2-1; D gene uncertain. Germline V gene lookup returns CDR1 LNHDA and CDR2 SQIVND (reference sequence). The CDR3 runs to 15 residues. Trimming stripped 5 bases from V and 0 bases from J, with 11 bases between. CDR3 loop: CASSPVASSYNEQFF. The CDR3 nucleotides read TGTGCCAGTAGTCCTGTGGCGAGCTCCTACAATGAGCAGTTCTTC.

The chain uses TRBV4-1 and TRBJ1-1; weak D call: TRBD1 (6 bases). The CDR3 is made up of 14 amino acids. Germline lookup yields CDR1 MGHRA and CDR2 YSYEKL. V lost 3 bases and J lost 5, with 13 bases in between. The CDR3 sequence is CASSQGHLRTEAFF. CDR3 sequence (DNA): TGCGCCAGCAGCCAGGGACACCTGAGAACTGAAGCTTTCTTT.

The table lists this clonotype with many counts. The genes are TRBV7-2 and TRBJ1-6; 9 bases line up with TRBD1. Per the germline V gene, CDR1 is SGHTA and CDR2 is FQGNSA. J lost 7 bases, V lost 0 bases, and 1 base had no gene match. The CDR3 is 15 residues long. CDR3 DNA: TGTGCCAGCAGCTTAGCGGACAGGGGAAATTCACCCCTCCACTTT. This encodes CASSLADRGNSPLHF.

This clonotype was observed a handful of times. The chain uses TRBV7-9 and TRBJ2-1; 8 nucleotides agree with TRBD2. Trimming cost V 2 bases and J 6 bases; bases outside gene matches: 3. This CDR3 has 14 residues. From germline, CDR1 is SEHNR and CDR2 FQNEAQ (reference sequence). The CDR3 region is CASSLKREINEQFF. CDR3 DNA sequence: TGTGCCAGCAGCTTAAAGCGGGAGATCAATGAGCAGTTCTTC.

V gene TRBV5-6 combines with J gene TRBJ1-1; D is unclear. Germline CDR1 reads SGHDT; CDR2 reads YYEEEE. V lost 6 bases and J 7 bases, leaving 16 bases between the germline ends. The CDR3 extends over 13 amino acids. The CDR3 coding sequence is TGTGCCAGCAATCTTCTGCTCGGAGTTGAAGCTTTCTTT. Its translation: CASNLLLGVEAFF. Filled out from reference TRBV5-6 and TRBJ1-1, the complete variable domain reads DAGVTQSPTHLIKTRGQQVTLRCSPKSGHDTVSWYQQALGQGPQFIFQYYEEEERQRGNFPDRFSGHQFPNYSSELNVNALLLGDSALYLCASNLLLGVEAFFGQGTRLTVV.

As concerns this clonotype: A much larger clone lies a single base off, so this may be a read error. The CDR3 coding sequence is TGTGCCAGCAGCTTAAGCGGGAGTGACACAAATACGCAGTATTTT. Translation gives CASSLSGSDTNTQYF. The J gene is TRBJ2-3, the V gene TRBV7-2; TRBD2 matches 8 bases. The CDR3 has 15 residues. From germline, CDR1 is SGHTA and CDR2 FQGNSA.

This clonotype was seen a handful of times. V usage is TRBV20-1 and J usage is TRBJ1-1; no firm D call. With 0 bases removed from V and 1 base from J, the gap between germline ends came to 12 bases. This CDR3 region has 15 residues. Per germline, CDR1 DFQATT and CDR2 SNEGSKA (reference sequence). CDR3: CSARDKRRTNTEAFF. CDR3 in DNA: TGCAGTGCTAGAGATAAACGACGGACGAACACTGAAGCTTTCTTT.

The V gene is TRBV28, the J gene TRBJ2-6; a possible D gene is TRBD2 (6 bases). This CDR3 is built from 17 residues. Trimming shortened V by 7 bases and J by 4 bases, and 20 bases separated the two germline ends. Per the germline V gene, CDR1 is MDHEN and CDR2 is SYDVKM. CDR3 in amino acids: CASTGTGDLQGANVLTF. CDR3 DNA: TGTGCCAGCACTGGGACGGGGGACCTTCAGGGGGCCAACGTCCTGACTTTC.

This rearrangement joins TRBV5-8 to TRBJ2-7, with TRBD1 matching over 7 bases. V lost 4 bases to trimming and J lost 3 bases; unmatched junction nucleotides: 7. This CDR3 has 14 amino acids. Germline V gene data show CDR1 as SGHTS and CDR2 as YDEGEE. For the CDR3, the DNA is TGTGCCAGCAGCACAGGACAGGCTAGCTACGAGCAGTACGTC. Its protein product is CASSTGQASYEQYV.

This clonotype turned up a few times. This chain connects TRBV12-3 or TRBV12-4 to TRBJ2-3, with D possibly matching TRBD2 (5 bases). With 5 bases removed from V and 6 bases from J, the gap between germline ends came to 12 bases. This CDR3 contains 13 residues. This chain's CDR3 is CASSPDPGDTQYF. DNA for the CDR3: TGTGCCAGCAGTCCTGACCCGGGGGATACGCAGTATTTT.

This clonotype was counted only a few times. This chain uses TRBV25-1 with TRBJ2-1; the D gene is possibly TRBD1 (5 bases). The CDR3 has 14 amino acids. Trimming took off 1 base at V and 5 bases at J, with 9 bases between the two ends. CDR1 is MGHDK, CDR2 SYGVNS, per germline. The CDR3, as DNA: TGTGCCAGCAGTGAATGGGGCCAGGACAATGAGCAGTTCTTC. Translating it yields CASSEWGQDNEQFF.

The chain couples TRBV29-1 to TRBJ2-1; 11 nucleotides line up with TRBD2. The CDR3 covers 18 residues. Germline lookup yields CDR1 SQVTM and CDR2 ANQGSEA. V dropped 4 bases and J dropped 7; count of bases not matched to a gene: 18. CDR3 in amino acids: CSVVGVAGGGGLGNEQFF. For the CDR3, the DNA is TGCAGCGTTGTAGGTGTAGCGGGAGGGGGGGGCCTAGGAAATGAGCAGTTCTTC.

Only a few counts were recorded for this clonotype. The CDR3 spells CASKVRTVGQPQHF. The CDR3 bases are TGTGCCAGCAAAGTAAGGACAGTTGGTCAGCCCCAGCATTTT. The rearrangement joins TRBV2 to TRBJ1-5, with a possible D match to TRBD1 (6 bases). This CDR3 has 14 residues. From germline, CDR1 is SNHLY and CDR2 FYNNEI. V gave up 7 bases and J gave up 6 bases, with 16 bases separating them.

This clonotype was found a few times. The gene calls are TRBV7-2 and TRBJ2-5; a weak D match, TRBD2 (5 bases). V shed 7 bases and J shed 3 bases, with 15 bases lying between them. Germline V CDR1 and CDR2: SGHTA, FQGNSA. The CDR3 contains 14 residues. The CDR3 sequence: CASTQRGLEETQYF. CDR3 sequence (DNA): TGTGCCAGCACCCAAAGAGGGCTTGAAGAGACCCAGTACTTC.

This clonotype was detected a few times. The chain joins TRBV20-1 to TRBJ2-1; D gene unclear. Germline V gives CDR1 DFQATT, CDR2 SNEGSKA (reference sequence). The CDR3 loop spans 16 amino acids. Trimming took off 1 base at V and 4 bases at J, with 17 bases between the two ends. The CDR3 nucleotides are TGCAGTGCTAGAGTCACCGAGTTTCTCCCTTACAATGAGCAGTTCTTC. As protein: CSARVTEFLPYNEQFF.

In regard to this clonotype: This may stem from a read error, because a much larger clone lies one nucleotide away. This chain uses TRBV5-5 with TRBJ2-7, with D perhaps matching TRBD2 (6 bases). CDR3 length: 16 amino acids. The germline V gene encodes CDR1 SGHKS and CDR2 YYEKEE (reference sequence). V was cut by 5 bases and J by 0 bases, with 18 bases left in between. CDR3 region: CASRGVVGGSSYEQYF. Here the CDR3 DNA reads TGTGCCAGCAGGGGCGTAGTGGGAGGCAGCTCCTACGAGCAGTACTTC.

The table lists this clonotype with a few counts. V usage is TRBV6-2 or TRBV6-3 and J usage is TRBJ2-7, with D perhaps given as TRBD1 or TRBD2 (5 bases each). The CDR3 spans 15 residues. Germline V gene lookup returns CDR1 MNHEY and CDR2 SVGEGT. The V and J ends lost 6 bases and 2 bases respectively, with 17 bases between them. The CDR3 DNA is TGTGCCAGCAGGGAAGGGACCCTCCTCGCCTACGAGCAGTACTTC. Translated, it gives CASREGTLLAYEQYF.

This clonotype was detected a few times. V and J are TRBV29-1 and TRBJ2-1; maybe TRBD1 (5 bases). V was trimmed by 6 bases and J by 1 base, leaving 10 bases between them. The CDR3 has 13 amino acids. Germline loops: CDR1 SQVTM, CDR2 ANQGSEA. The CDR3 region has the DNA TGCAGCGTCGTCCAGGGATCCTACAATGAGCAGTTCTTC. As protein: CSVVQGSYNEQFF.

This sequence joins TRBV4-1 and TRBJ2-1, with D perhaps assigned TRBD1 or TRBD2 (5 bases each). Trimming left V 3 bases short and J 2 bases short, with 11 bases between. The CDR3 has 15 amino acids. Germline V gives CDR1 MGHRA, CDR2 YSYEKL. DNA of the CDR3: TGCGCCAGCAGCCAGGGTGGGACCGCCTACAATGAGCAGTTCTTC. This translates into CASSQGGTAYNEQFF.

This clonotype has just a few counts. The gene calls are TRBV19 and TRBJ2-3; 7 bases line up with TRBD1. Germline CDR1 and CDR2: LNHDA and SQIVND (reference sequence). The CDR3 is made up of 19 amino acids. The ends lost 3 bases at V and 1 base at J; junction bases unmatched: 16. In DNA form, the CDR3 reads TGTGCCAGTAGTATCCCCAGCCCCAGGGGGAAGTTTGGCACAGATACGCAGTATTTT. As protein: CASSIPSPRGKFGTDTQYF.